This T cell receptor beta chain was profiled in a study of shared clonotypes between healthy human individuals. Broader study findings: Unshared clonotypes carried lower generation probabilities than those common to all four donors.

Authors' analysis steps: Filtering was not the same, since immunoSEQ gave junction-only sequences without quality scores. Generated by immunoSEQ multiplex PCR, the TCRdb table keeps only in-frame clones and is missing some. That table supplies the V and J calls and clone size; D and trimming were determined from the DNA. The repertoire consists of around 1.1 million clones, with 70% to 80% occurring once and the leading ten covering roughly 0.9%. As to this clone: What it binds is unknown.

V dropped 0 bases and J dropped 7 bases, with 7 bases sitting between them. CDR1 is SGHVS, CDR2 FNYEAQ, per germline. The length of the CDR3 is 12 residues. The genes are TRBV7-6 and TRBJ2-7; D is possibly TRBD2 (6 bases). The specimen sequenced was memory CD4+ T cells from PBMCs. Subset of the sample: CD45RA-negative fraction. This sequence originates from a man aged 18 to 30 in good health. Some clones in this sample may be carry-over from other donors' samples. The CDR3 is CASSLAAGEQYF. The CDR3 region has the DNA TGTGCCAGCAGCTTAGCGGCGGGGGAGCAGTACTTC.